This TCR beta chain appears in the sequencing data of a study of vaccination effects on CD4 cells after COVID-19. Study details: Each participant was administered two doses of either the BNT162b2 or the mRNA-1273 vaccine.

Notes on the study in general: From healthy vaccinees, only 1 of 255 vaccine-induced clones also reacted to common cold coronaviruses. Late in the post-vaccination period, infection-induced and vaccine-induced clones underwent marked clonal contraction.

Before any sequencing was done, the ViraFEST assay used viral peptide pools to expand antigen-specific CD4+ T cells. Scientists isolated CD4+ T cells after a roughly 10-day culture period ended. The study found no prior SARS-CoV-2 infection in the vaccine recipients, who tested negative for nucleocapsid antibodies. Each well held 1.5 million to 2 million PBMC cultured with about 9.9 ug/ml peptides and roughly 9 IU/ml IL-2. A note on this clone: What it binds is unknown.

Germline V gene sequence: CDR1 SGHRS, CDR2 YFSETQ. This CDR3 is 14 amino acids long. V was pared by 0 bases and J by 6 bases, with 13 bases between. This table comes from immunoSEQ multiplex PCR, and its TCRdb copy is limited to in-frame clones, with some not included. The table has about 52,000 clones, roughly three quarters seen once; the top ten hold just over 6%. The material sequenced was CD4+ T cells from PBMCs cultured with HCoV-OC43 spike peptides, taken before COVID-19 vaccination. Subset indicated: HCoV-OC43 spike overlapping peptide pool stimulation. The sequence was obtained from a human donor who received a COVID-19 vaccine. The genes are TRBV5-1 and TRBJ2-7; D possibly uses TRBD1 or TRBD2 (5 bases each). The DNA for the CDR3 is TGCGCCAGCAGCTTGGGGCCCGGGGCTCGCGAGCAGTACGTC. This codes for CASSLGPGAREQYV.